This entry lists 19 T cell receptor beta chains sequenced from one sample in a study of blood T cell repertoires in COVID-19. Sequencing used immunoSEQ multiplex PCR; TCRdb keeps in-frame clones, though not all of them. The table has under 200,000 clones, around nine tenths seen once. Sequenced input: peripheral blood. The origin of the receptors is a man aged 40-50 years with active or convalescent COVID-19.

The chain combines TRBV2 with TRBJ2-2; weak D call: TRBD2 (6 bases). The CDR3 runs to 19 residues. V was pared by 2 bases and J by 0 bases, with 19 bases between. Germline CDR1 SNHLY, CDR2 FYNNEI. Here the CDR3 reads CASSERTVRRGSNTGELFF. The CDR3 DNA sequence: TGTGCCAGCAGTGAACGGACGGTTCGGCGGGGATCGAACACCGGGGAGCTGTTTTTT. Full variable domain (remainder filled in from reference TRBV2 and TRBJ2-2): EPEVTQTPSHQVTQMGQEVILRCVPISNHLYFYWYRQILGQKVEFLVSFYNNEISEKSEIFDDQFSVERPDGSNFTLKIRSTKLEDSAMYFCASSERTVRRGSNTGELFFGEGSRLTVL.

This clone has more than one count but fewer than ten. V gene TRBV28 combines with J gene TRBJ2-2, with TRBD2 matching over 11 bases. The CDR3 sequence is 17 residues long. V lost 6 bases to trimming and J lost 6 bases; unmatched junction nucleotides: 12. Germline V gives CDR1 MDHEN, CDR2 SYDVKM. CDR3 bases: TGTGCCAGCAGAAATTTAGCGGGAGGGCTTAATGCCGGGGAGCTGTTTTTT. This sequence encodes CASRNLAGGLNAGELFF. Full variable domain (rest looked up from reference TRBV28 and TRBJ2-2): DVKVTQSSRYLVKRTGEKVFLECVQDMDHENMFWYRQDPGLGLRLIYFSYDVKMKEKGDIPEGYSVSREKKERFSLILESASTNQTSMYLCASRNLAGGLNAGELFFGEGSRLTVL.

This clone was seen just once. The gene calls are TRBV15 and TRBJ1-5; 8 nucleotides align to TRBD1. This CDR3 contains 15 residues. The germline V gene encodes CDR1 LNHNV and CDR2 YYDKDF (reference sequence). V was pared by 1 base and J by 6 bases, with 5 bases of the junction left unmatched. Here the CDR3 DNA reads TGTGCCACCAGCAGAGCCGGACAGGGAGTTCAGCCCCAGCATTTT. Its protein product is CATSRAGQGVQPQHF.

This clone showed up just once. This chain links TRBV24-1 with TRBJ1-1; the D gene is possibly TRBD1 (5 bases). This CDR3 has 14 amino acids. Trimming cost V 4 bases and J 2 bases, with 10 bases left between them. Germline V gives CDR1 KGHDR, CDR2 SFDVKD. CDR3: CATSERGPNTEAFF. The CDR3 DNA follows: TGTGCCACCAGTGAAAGGGGCCCCAACACTGAAGCTTTCTTT.

V is TRBV10-3 and J is TRBJ2-7; 10 nucleotides match TRBD2. Germline CDR1 is ENHRY and CDR2 is SYGVKD. Trimming took 6 bases from V and 0 from J; bases not matched to a gene: 5. This CDR3 has 15 amino acids. The CDR3 sequence is CAIRGAGGGSYEQYF. The CDR3 DNA is TGTGCCATCAGAGGAGCGGGAGGGGGCTCCTACGAGCAGTACTTC.

The chain joins TRBV19 to TRBJ2-7, with TRBD2 matching over 7 bases. Looked up from germline, CDR1 is LNHDA and CDR2 is SQIVND (reference sequence). J was trimmed by 3 bases and V by 2 bases; bases with no gene match: 7. The CDR3 is 15 amino acids. The CDR3 here is CASSIPGGNSYEQYF. DNA for the CDR3: TGTGCCAGTAGTATACCGGGAGGCAACAGCTACGAGCAGTACTTC.

J is TRBJ2-7 and V is TRBV7-8; D uncertain. The germline V gene encodes CDR1 SGHVS and CDR2 FQNEAQ. There are 12 residues in the CDR3. Trimming left V 5 bases short and J 0 bases short, with 5 bases between. The CDR3 DNA is TGTGCCAGCAGCCTCTACTCCTACGAGCAGTACTTC. It encodes CASSLYSYEQYF.

This chain joins TRBV2 and TRBJ1-1; 7 bases are a match to TRBD1. J lost 3 bases, V lost 4 bases, and 5 bases had no gene match. Germline V lookup: CDR1 SNHLY, CDR2 FYNNEI. The CDR3 covers 14 residues. CDR3 sequence reads: CASSAGGSYTEAFF. Here the CDR3 DNA reads TGTGCCAGCAGTGCAGGGGGAAGTTACACTGAAGCTTTCTTT.

The count of this clone is one. The chain couples TRBV6-1 to TRBJ1-1; D unresolved. The V gene lost 3 bases and the J gene lost 1 base, with 6 bases spanning the gap. CDR3 length: 13 residues. Germline-derived CDR1 and CDR2 are MNHNS and SASEGT. DNA for the CDR3: TGTGCCAGCAGTGAGGGCAAGAACACTGAAGCTTTCTTT. Protein: CASSEGKNTEAFF.

The rearrangement uses TRBV6-5 and TRBJ2-3; 10 bases are a match to TRBD1. V shed 7 bases and J 6 bases; nucleotides not matched to a gene: 10. CDR1 and CDR2 from the germline V gene are MNHEY and SVGAGI. The CDR3 loop spans 15 amino acids. In nucleotides, the CDR3 is TGTGCCAGCAAAATCGACAGGGGGCGGGGGGATACGCAGTATTTT. As protein: CASKIDRGRGDTQYF.

Here the CDR3 reads CASSLSAGTVEKLFF. The DNA for the CDR3 is TGTGCCAGCAGTTTAAGCGCCGGGACAGTAGAAAAACTGTTTTTT. The rearrangement links TRBV28 to TRBJ1-4; 7 bases match TRBD1. The CDR3 consists of 15 residues. The J segment lost 8 bases and the V segment lost 2 bases, leaving 8 bases of the junction unmatched. The germline CDR1 and CDR2 sequences are MDHEN and SYDVKM.

This rearrangement joins TRBV27 to TRBJ1-1, with D possibly being TRBD1 (6 bases). The CDR3 covers 17 residues. Trimming took 3 bases from V and 6 from J, leaving 23 bases between them. Germline V CDR1 and CDR2: MNHEY, SMNVEV (reference sequence). CDR3 bases: TGTGCCAGCAGTTTTTTAGGGGGGGCGCAGGGGAAGGCTGAAGCTTTCTTT. It translates to CASSFLGGAQGKAEAFF.

The chain combines TRBV19 with TRBJ1-5; D perhaps matches TRBD1 (5 bases). V lost 3 bases, J lost 1 base, and 13 bases lay in between. This CDR3 comprises 16 residues. Germline lookup yields CDR1 LNHDA and CDR2 SQIVND (reference sequence). As DNA, the CDR3 is TGTGCCAGTAGTATTAGGACAATGAACAGCAATCAGCCCCAGCATTTT. This encodes CASSIRTMNSNQPQHF.

This rearrangement joins TRBV6-2 or TRBV6-3 to TRBJ2-7; 9 nucleotides agree with TRBD1. Germline CDR1 and CDR2: MNHEY and SVGEGT. The CDR3 runs to 15 residues. V trimming: 2 bases; J trimming: 4 bases; junction bases outside the gene matches: 6. The CDR3 here is CASSYREQGAYEQYF. Here the CDR3 DNA reads TGTGCCAGCAGTTACAGAGAACAGGGGGCATACGAGCAGTACTTC.

V usage is TRBV2 and J usage is TRBJ2-2; TRBD2 matches 8 bases. The CDR3 has 17 amino acids. Looked up from germline, CDR1 is SNHLY and CDR2 is FYNNEI. V was pared by 5 bases and J by 0 bases, with 8 bases of the junction left unmatched. This chain's CDR3 is CASSWLAGHSNTGELFF. CDR3 DNA sequence: TGTGCCAGCAGTTGGCTAGCGGGCCACTCGAACACCGGGGAGCTGTTTTTT.

The rearrangement joins TRBV7-2 to TRBJ2-1; 9 bases match TRBD2. Germline values: CDR1 SGHTA, CDR2 FQGNSA. This CDR3 has 16 amino acids. V shed 1 base and J 4 bases; nucleotides not matched to a gene: 5. Written as DNA, the CDR3 is TGTGCCAGCAGCTTAGTCGGAGCGGGGGGATACAATGAGCAGTTCTTC. It codes for CASSLVGAGGYNEQFF.

The CDR3 spells CASSPQGDYGYTF. CDR3 nucleotides: TGTGCCAGCAGCCCCCAGGGTGACTATGGCTACACCTTC. This sequence joins TRBV6-5 and TRBJ1-2; possible D gene TRBD1, 5 bases. Trimming took off 6 bases at V and 3 bases at J, with 11 bases between the two ends. CDR3 size: 13 residues. Germline CDR1 MNHEY, CDR2 SVGAGI.

The chain combines TRBV19 with TRBJ2-7; no firm D call. The CDR3 sequence is 12 residues long. The germline V and J ends were trimmed by 3 bases and 2 bases, with 5 bases remaining between them. Germline-derived CDR1 and CDR2 are LNHDA and SQIVND (reference sequence). The CDR3 loop is CASSIGPYEQYF. CDR3 nucleotide sequence: TGTGCCAGTAGTATTGGCCCCTACGAGCAGTACTTC.

The count of this clone is one. The chain carries TRBV6-5 and TRBJ2-4, with 11 nucleotides matching TRBD1. Trimming removed 6 bases from V and 7 bases from J; junction bases left unmatched: 5. Germline V gene data show CDR1 as MNHEY and CDR2 as SVGAGI. CDR3 length: 14 residues. In DNA, the CDR3 is TGTGCCAGCAGGTCCGGGACAGGGGGGAACATTCAGTACTTC. Its translation is CASRSGTGGNIQYF.